This is a list of T cell receptor beta chains from one sample in a study of shared clonotypes between healthy human individuals. The protocol was immunoSEQ multiplex PCR, while the TCRdb copy is restricted to in-frame clones and leaves out a portion. The sample contains 2 million to 2.5 million clones, around 93% of which appear only once. Sample: naive CD4+ T cells from PBMCs. These TCRs come from a man between 18 and 29 years old in good health. Some clones in this sample may be carry-over from other donors' samples. Both conserved end residues are part of each CDR3. D genes are given only for firm matches. Clone size is given for some rows only: seen once, a few or many times, or a class if the clone is expanded.

len,v_gene,d_gene,abundance,j_gene,CDR3aa,CDR3nt
13,TRBV2,.,few,TRBJ1-5,CASAGESNQPQHF,TGTGCCAGCGCAGGTGAGAGCAATCAGCCCCAGCATTTT
11,TRBV6-1,.,.,TRBJ2-1,CASNLHNEQFF,TGTGCCAGCAACCTCCACAATGAGCAGTTCTTC
13,TRBV28,.,.,TRBJ2-4,CASSLPDGNIQYF,TGTGCCAGCAGTCTACCCGACGGAAACATTCAGTACTTC
16,TRBV28,TRBD2,.,TRBJ2-1,CASRPPGLAAYNEQFF,TGTGCCAGCAGACCCCCGGGACTAGCGGCCTACAATGAGCAGTTCTTC
14,TRBV15,.,.,TRBJ2-7,CATSSVRASGEQYF,TGTGCCACCAGCAGTGTTCGGGCCTCCGGCGAGCAGTACTTC
15,TRBV28,.,.,TRBJ2-5,CASTITQGRGVTQYF,TGTGCCAGCACAATAACCCAGGGTAGAGGGGTGACCCAGTACTTC
14,TRBV30,.,.,TRBJ1-6,CAWSYSYENSPLHF,TGTGCCTGGAGTTATTCCTATGAGAATTCACCCCTCCACTTT
15,TRBV7-2,TRBD1,.,TRBJ2-1,CASSSTGGTYNEQFF,TGTGCCAGCAGCTCAACAGGGGGGACCTACAATGAGCAGTTCTTC
15,TRBV19,TRBD2,.,TRBJ2-7,CASSIGLAKAYEQYF,TGTGCCAGTAGTATTGGACTAGCGAAAGCCTACGAGCAGTACTTC
15,TRBV5-5,.,.,TRBJ2-5,CASSLAGSSSETQYF,TGTGCCAGCAGCTTGGCCGGGTCTTCCTCGGAGACCCAGTACTTC
16,TRBV28,TRBD1,.,TRBJ2-1,CASSYRGLISYNEQFF,TGTGCCAGCTCCTACAGGGGGCTTATCAGCTACAATGAGCAGTTCTTC
13,TRBV19,.,.,TRBJ1-3,CASIGNERNTIYF,TGTGCCAGTATCGGTAATGAAAGAAACACCATATATTTT
14,TRBV5-8,.,.,TRBJ2-7,CASSLGQGIYEQYF,TGTGCCAGCAGCTTGGGGCAGGGGATCTACGAGCAGTACTTC
12,TRBV7-9,.,.,TRBJ2-1,CASSSGLNEQFF,TGTGCCAGCAGCTCCGGCCTCAATGAGCAGTTCTTC
14,TRBV28,.,.,TRBJ1-2,CASSLISRGYGYTF,TGTGCCAGCAGTTTAATCTCCAGGGGCTATGGCTACACCTTC
13,TRBV29-1,.,.,TRBJ1-4,CSVGGLANEKLFF,TGCAGCGTTGGGGGCTTAGCTAATGAAAAACTGTTTTTT
15,TRBV7-2,TRBD1,.,TRBJ2-3,CASSLVTGDTDTQYF,TGTGCCAGCAGCTTAGTCACAGGGGACACAGATACGCAGTATTTT
14,TRBV15,TRBD1,.,TRBJ1-2,CAGARQGFNYGYTF,TGTGCGGGGGCGCGACAGGGCTTTAACTATGGCTACACCTTC
14,TRBV27,TRBD2,.,TRBJ2-3,CASSVPGLAFSQYF,TGTGCCAGCAGTGTACCGGGACTAGCATTCTCGCAGTATTTT
15,TRBV11-2,TRBD2,.,TRBJ2-1,CASSLVQRGDNEQFF,TGTGCCAGCAGCTTAGTCCAGCGGGGGGACAATGAGCAGTTCTTC